In its sample, the clone carrying this T cell receptor beta chain was seen many times. Antigen unknown. The source of the sample is a study of T cells after yellow fever vaccination. At the level of the study: The SMART-Seq v4 Ultra Low Input method served to prepare the low-cell-number fractions. Findings and limits, study-wide: Though weaker, the secondary response peaked faster, on day 5 versus 15.

5'RACE template switching added a universal primer site and UMIs to TCR cDNA. TCRdb re-called the 5' RACE reads through MiXCR, storing one row per CDR3 protein. The sample has under 150,000 distinct CDR3 sequences; 7.7% are singletons. Looked up from germline, CDR1 is MNHEY and CDR2 is SVGAGI. There are 13 residues in the CDR3. The trim removed 4 bases at V and 9 bases at J, leaving 9 bases unmatched. This receptor was obtained from a man aged 30 to 39 who received the YFV17D yellow fever vaccine. Here the sequenced sample was CD4+ T cells sorted from PBMCs, taken 5 days after the yellow fever booster vaccination. This chain links TRBV6-5 with TRBJ2-7; 7 nucleotides agree with TRBD1. This chain's CDR3 is CASSSRDSLGQYF. CDR3 nucleotide sequence: TGTGCCAGCAGTTCCCGGGACAGCCTGGGGCAGTACTTC.